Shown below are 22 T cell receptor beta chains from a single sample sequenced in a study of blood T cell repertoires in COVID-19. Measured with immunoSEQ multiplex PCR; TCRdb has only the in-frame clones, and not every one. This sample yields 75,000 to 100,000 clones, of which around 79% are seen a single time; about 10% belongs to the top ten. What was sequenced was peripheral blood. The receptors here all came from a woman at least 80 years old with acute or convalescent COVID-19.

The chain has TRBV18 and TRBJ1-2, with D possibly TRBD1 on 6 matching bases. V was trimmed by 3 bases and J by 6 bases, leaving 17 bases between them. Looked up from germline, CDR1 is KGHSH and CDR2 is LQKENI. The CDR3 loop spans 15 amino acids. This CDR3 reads CASSPSSGEGHGYTF. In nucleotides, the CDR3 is TGTGCCAGCTCACCGTCGTCAGGGGAGGGCCATGGCTACACCTTC.

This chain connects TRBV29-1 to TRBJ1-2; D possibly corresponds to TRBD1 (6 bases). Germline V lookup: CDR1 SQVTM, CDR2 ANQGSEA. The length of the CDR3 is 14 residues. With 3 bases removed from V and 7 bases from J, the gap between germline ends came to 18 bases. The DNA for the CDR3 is TGCAGCGTTGATTTTAACAGCGAGGGGGTTGGCTACACCTTC. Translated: CSVDFNSEGVGYTF.

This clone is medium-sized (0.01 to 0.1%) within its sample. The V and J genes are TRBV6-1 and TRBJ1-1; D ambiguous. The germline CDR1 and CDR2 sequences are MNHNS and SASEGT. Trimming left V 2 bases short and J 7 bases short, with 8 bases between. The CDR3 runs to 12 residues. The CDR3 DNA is TGTGCCAGCAGTGAATTCACACGTGAAGCTTTCTTT. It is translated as CASSEFTREAFF.

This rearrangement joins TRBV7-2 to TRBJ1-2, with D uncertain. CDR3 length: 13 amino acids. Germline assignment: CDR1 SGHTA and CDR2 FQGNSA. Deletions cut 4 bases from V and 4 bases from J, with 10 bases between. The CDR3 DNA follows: TGTGCCAGCAGCTCGCGGGAAGTCTATGGCTACACCTTC. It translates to CASSSREVYGYTF.

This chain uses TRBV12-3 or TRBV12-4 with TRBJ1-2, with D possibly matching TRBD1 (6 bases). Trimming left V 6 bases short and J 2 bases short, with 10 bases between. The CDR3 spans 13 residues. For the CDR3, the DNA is TGTGCCAGCAGAAAGGACAGCAACTATGGCTACACCTTC. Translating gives CASRKDSNYGYTF.

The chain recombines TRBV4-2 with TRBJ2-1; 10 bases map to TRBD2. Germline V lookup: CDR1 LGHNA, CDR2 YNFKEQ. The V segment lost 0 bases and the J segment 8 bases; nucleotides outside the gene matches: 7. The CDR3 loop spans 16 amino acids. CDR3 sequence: CASSQDLASGGYEQFF. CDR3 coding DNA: TGTGCCAGCAGCCAAGATCTCGCTAGCGGGGGTTATGAGCAGTTCTTC.

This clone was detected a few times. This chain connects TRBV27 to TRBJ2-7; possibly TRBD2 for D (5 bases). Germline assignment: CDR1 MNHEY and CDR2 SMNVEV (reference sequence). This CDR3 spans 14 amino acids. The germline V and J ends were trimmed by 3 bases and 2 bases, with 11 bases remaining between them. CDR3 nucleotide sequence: TGTGCCAGCAGTTTTCGGGAAAAAACCTACGAGCAGTACTTC. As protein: CASSFREKTYEQYF.

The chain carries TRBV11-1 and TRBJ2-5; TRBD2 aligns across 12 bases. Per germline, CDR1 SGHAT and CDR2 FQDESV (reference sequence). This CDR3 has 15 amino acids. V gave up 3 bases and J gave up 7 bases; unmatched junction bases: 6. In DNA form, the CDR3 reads TGTGCCAGCAGCTTTGATTCTAGCGGGAGGGCGACCCAGTACTTC. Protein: CASSFDSSGRATQYF.

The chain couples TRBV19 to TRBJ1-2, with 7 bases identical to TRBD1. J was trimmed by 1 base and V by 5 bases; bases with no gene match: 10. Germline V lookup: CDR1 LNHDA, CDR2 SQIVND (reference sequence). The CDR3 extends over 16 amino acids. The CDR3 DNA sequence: TGTGCCAGTAGTCCGGGACAGATTTATCTTAACTATGGCTACACCTTC. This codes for CASSPGQIYLNYGYTF.

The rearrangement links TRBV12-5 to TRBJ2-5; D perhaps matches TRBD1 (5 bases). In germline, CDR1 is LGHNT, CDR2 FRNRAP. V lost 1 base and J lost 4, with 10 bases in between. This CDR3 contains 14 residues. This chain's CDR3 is CASGLAWGRETQYF. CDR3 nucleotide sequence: TGTGCTAGTGGTTTGGCGTGGGGCCGAGAGACCCAGTACTTC.

The CDR3: CASSGGRLSGNTIYF. DNA for the CDR3: TGTGCCAGCAGCGGGGGTCGATTATCTGGAAACACCATATATTTT. This sequence joins TRBV2 and TRBJ1-3; weak D call: TRBD1 (5 bases). Per germline, CDR1 SNHLY and CDR2 FYNNEI. The CDR3 sequence is 15 residues long. Deletions cut 6 bases from V and 1 base from J, with 13 bases between. Full variable domain (rest looked up from reference TRBV2 and TRBJ1-3): EPEVTQTPSHQVTQMGQEVILRCVPISNHLYFYWYRQILGQKVEFLVSFYNNEISEKSEIFDDQFSVERPDGSNFTLKIRSTKLEDSAMYFCASSGGRLSGNTIYFGEGSWLTVV.

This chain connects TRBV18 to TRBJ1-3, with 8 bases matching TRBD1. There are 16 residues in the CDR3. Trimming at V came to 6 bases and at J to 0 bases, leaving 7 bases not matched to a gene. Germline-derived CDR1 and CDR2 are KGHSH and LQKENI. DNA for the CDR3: TGTGCCAGCTCCTTTTCGACAGGGGTCTCTGGAAACACCATATATTTT. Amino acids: CASSFSTGVSGNTIYF.

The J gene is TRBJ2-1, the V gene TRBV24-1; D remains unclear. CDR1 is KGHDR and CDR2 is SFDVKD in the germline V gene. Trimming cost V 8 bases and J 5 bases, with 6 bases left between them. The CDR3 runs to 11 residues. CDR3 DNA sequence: TGTGCCACCATGCGGAACAATGAGCAGTTCTTC. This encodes CATMRNNEQFF.

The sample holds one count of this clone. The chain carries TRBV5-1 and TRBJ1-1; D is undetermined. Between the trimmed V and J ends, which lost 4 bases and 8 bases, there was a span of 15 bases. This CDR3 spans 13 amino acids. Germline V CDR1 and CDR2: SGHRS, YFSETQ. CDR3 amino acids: CASSRTPGFEAFF. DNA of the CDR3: TGCGCCAGCAGCCGAACCCCGGGATTCGAAGCTTTCTTT.

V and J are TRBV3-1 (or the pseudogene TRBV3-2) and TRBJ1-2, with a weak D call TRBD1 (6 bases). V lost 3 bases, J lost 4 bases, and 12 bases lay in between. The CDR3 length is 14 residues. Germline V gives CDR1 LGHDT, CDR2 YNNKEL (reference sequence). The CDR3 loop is CASSQKSGAYGYTF. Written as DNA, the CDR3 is TGTGCCAGCAGCCAGAAGTCAGGGGCCTATGGCTACACCTTC.

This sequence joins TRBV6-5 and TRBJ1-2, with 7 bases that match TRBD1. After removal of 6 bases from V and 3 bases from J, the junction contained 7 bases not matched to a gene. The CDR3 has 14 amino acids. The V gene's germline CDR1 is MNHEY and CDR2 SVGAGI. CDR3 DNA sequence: TGTGCCAGCAGCCGTCCGGGGACAGACTATGGCTACACCTTC. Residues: CASSRPGTDYGYTF.

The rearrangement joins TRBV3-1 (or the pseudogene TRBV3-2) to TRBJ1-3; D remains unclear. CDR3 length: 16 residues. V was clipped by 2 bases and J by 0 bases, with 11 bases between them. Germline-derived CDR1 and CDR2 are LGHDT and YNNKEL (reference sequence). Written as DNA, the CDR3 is TGTGCCAGCAGCCAAAACCCGTCCAGCTCTGGAAACACCATATATTTT. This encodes CASSQNPSSSGNTIYF.

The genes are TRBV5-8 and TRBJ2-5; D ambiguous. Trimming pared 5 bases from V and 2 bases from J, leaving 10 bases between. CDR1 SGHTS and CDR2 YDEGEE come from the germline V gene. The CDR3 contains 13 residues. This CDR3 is CASRRDWQETQYF. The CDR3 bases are TGTGCCAGCAGAAGAGACTGGCAAGAGACCCAGTACTTC.

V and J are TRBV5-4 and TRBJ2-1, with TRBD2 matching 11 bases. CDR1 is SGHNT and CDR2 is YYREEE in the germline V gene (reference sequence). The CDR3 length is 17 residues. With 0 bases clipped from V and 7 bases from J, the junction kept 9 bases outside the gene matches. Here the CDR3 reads CASSLVTSGSGWNEQFF. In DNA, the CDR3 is TGTGCCAGCAGCTTGGTTACTAGCGGGAGTGGGTGGAATGAGCAGTTCTTC.

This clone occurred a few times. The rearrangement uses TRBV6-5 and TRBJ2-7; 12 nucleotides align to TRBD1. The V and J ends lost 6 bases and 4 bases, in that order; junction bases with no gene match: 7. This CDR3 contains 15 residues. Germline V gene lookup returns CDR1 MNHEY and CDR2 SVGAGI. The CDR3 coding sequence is TGTGCCAGCAGGCAGCCGGGACAGGGGGCGTACGAGCAGTACTTC. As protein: CASRQPGQGAYEQYF.

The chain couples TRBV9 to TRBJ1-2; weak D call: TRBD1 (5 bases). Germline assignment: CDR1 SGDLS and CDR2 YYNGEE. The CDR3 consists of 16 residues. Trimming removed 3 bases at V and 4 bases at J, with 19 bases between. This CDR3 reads CASSAQPGLPLYGYTF. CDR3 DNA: TGTGCCAGCAGCGCCCAGCCGGGACTGCCGCTCTATGGCTACACCTTC. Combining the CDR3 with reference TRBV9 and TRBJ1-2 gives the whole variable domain DSGVTQTPKHLITATGQRVTLRCSPRSGDLSVYWYQQSLDQGLQFLIQYYNGEERAKGNILERFSAQQFPDLHSELNLSSLELGDSALYFCASSAQPGLPLYGYTFGSGTRLTVV.

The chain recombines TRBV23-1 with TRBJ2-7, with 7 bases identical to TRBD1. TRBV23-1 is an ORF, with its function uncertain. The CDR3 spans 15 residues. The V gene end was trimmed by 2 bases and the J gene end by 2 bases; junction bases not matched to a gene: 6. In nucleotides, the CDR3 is TGCGCCAGCAGTCAACCGGGACAGCGACCCTACGAGCAGTACTTC. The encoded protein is CASSQPGQRPYEQYF.